One and the same sample provided the 5 T cell receptor beta chains below, sequenced in a study of blood T cell repertoires in COVID-19. The repertoire was sequenced with immunoSEQ multiplex PCR; TCRdb's copy has only in-frame clones and lacks some. This sample has approximately 50,000 clones, with around 79% found just once. The sample was peripheral blood. These receptors all come from a man aged 65 to 79 with active or convalescent COVID-19.

This clone came up a few times. This chain connects TRBV7-9 to TRBJ1-1; D call uncertain. Germline V CDR1 and CDR2: SEHNR, FQNEAQ (reference sequence). V was clipped by 2 bases and J by 0 bases, with 4 bases between them. The CDR3 totals 13 residues. CDR3 protein: CASSLTMNTEAFF. In DNA, the CDR3 is TGTGCCAGCAGCTTAACAATGAACACTGAAGCTTTCTTT.

This chain uses TRBV7-9 with TRBJ2-5; 10 bases fit TRBD2. This CDR3 is 16 amino acids long. Germline CDR1 and CDR2: SEHNR and FQNEAQ (reference sequence). After removal of 1 base from V and 5 bases from J, the junction contained 7 bases not matched to a gene. The CDR3 spells CASSLGPSGRGETQYF. The CDR3 region has the DNA TGTGCCAGCAGCTTAGGGCCTAGCGGGAGAGGGGAGACCCAGTACTTC. The whole variable domain, remainder taken from reference TRBV7-9 and TRBJ2-5, is DTGVSQNPRHKITKRGQNVTFRCDPISEHNRLYWYRQTLGQGPEFLTYFQNEAQLEKSRLLSDRFSAERPKGSFSTLEIQRTEQGDSAMYLCASSLGPSGRGETQYFGPGTRLLVL.

V and J are TRBV7-3 and TRBJ1-1; the D gene is possibly TRBD1 (5 bases). Trimming took off 4 bases at V and 11 bases at J, with 17 bases between the two ends. CDR1 and CDR2 (germline): SGHTA, FQGTGA. This CDR3 is 13 amino acids long. The CDR3 region is CASSSQGETSAFF. CDR3 bases: TGTGCCAGCAGCTCTCAAGGGGAAACAAGCGCTTTCTTT.

The rearrangement joins TRBV7-3 to TRBJ2-3, with 10 positions matching TRBD2. Germline CDR1 and CDR2: SGHTA and FQGTGA. V trimming: 4 bases; J trimming: 3 bases; junction bases outside the gene matches: 1. The CDR3 has 14 amino acids. CDR3 region: CASSSGLATDTQYF. The DNA for the CDR3 is TGTGCCAGCAGCTCGGGACTAGCGACAGATACGCAGTATTTT.

This chain links TRBV7-6 with TRBJ2-1; 12 bases map to TRBD2. Germline V lookup: CDR1 SGHVS, CDR2 FNYEAQ. V dropped 2 bases and J dropped 4; count of bases not matched to a gene: 3. This CDR3 contains 16 residues. CDR3 DNA sequence: TGTGCCAGCAGCTTATGGACTAGCGGGACTTACAATGAGCAGTTCTTC. Amino acid sequence: CASSLWTSGTYNEQFF.